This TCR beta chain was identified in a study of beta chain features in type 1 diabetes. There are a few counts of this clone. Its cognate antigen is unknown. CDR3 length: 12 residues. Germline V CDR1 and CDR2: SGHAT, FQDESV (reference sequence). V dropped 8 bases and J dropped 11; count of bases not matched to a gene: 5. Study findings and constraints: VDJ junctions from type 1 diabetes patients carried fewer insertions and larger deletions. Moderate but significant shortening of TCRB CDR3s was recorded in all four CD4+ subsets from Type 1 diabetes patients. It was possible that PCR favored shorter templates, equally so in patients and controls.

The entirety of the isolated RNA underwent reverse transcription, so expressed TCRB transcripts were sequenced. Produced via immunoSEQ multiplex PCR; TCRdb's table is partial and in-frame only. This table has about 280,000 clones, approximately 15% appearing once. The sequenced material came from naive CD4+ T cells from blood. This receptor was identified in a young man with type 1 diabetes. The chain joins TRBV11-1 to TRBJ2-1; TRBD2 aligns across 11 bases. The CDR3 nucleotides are TGTGCCAGCCGACTAGCGGGATCCAAGCAGTTCTTC. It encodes CASRLAGSKQFF.